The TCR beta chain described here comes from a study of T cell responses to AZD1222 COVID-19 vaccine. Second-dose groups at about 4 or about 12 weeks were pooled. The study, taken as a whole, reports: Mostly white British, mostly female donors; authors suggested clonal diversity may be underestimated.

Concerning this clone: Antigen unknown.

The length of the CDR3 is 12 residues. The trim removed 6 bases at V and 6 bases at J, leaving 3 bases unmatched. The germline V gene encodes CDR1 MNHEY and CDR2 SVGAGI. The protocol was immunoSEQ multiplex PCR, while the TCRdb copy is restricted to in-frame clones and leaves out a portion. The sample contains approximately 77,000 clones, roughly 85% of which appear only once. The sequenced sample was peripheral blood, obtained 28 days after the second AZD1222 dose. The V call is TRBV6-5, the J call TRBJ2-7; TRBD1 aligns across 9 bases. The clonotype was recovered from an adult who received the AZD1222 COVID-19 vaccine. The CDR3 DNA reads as TGTGCCAGCAGCCAGGGACAGGGCGAGCAGTACTTC. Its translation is CASSQGQGEQYF.